The clone carrying this T cell receptor beta chain appeared once. Its antigen remains unidentified. These data originate in a study of Ad26.COV2.S vaccination and SARS-CoV-2 variants. Study conclusions and caveats: Breadth and depth estimates from TCRs may understate total T cell responses.

The V gene lost 4 bases and the J gene lost 6 bases, with 18 bases spanning the gap. The CDR3 runs to 15 residues. Germline-derived CDR1 and CDR2 are ENHRY and SYGVKD. Treatment meaning: about 20 received Ad26.COV2.S at low or high dose, single or two shots; 5 received placebo; per-sample allocation not given. The samples date from day 63 after the first vaccine or placebo injection. Profiling relied on immunoSEQ multiplex PCR, and the TCRdb table lists in-frame clones only, not all of them. The profile shows fewer than 400,000 clones, 70% to 90% of them singletons. J is TRBJ1-2 and V is TRBV10-3; TRBD1 is a possible D gene (5 bases). Specimen: peripheral blood, collected in a trial of Ad26.COV2.S vaccine versus placebo. This receptor was identified in a person aged 18-60 years who received the Ad26.COV2.S COVID-19 vaccine or a placebo. DNA for the CDR3: TGTGCCATCAGTGGCGGGGGGACCTGGATCGATGGCTACACCTTC. It is translated as CAISGGGTWIDGYTF.